The present entry profiles one T cell receptor beta chain with its context. This sample was taken from a study of blood T cell repertoires in COVID-19. About the research overall: The origin of the acute and convalescent COVID-19 samples was the United States, Italy and Spain. PBMCs, B-cell-depleted T cells, or T cells provided the cDNA or gDNA that made up the material.

Enrollment of patients from Seattle took place during active infection, with longitudinal follow-up. Original data processing: Estimates of nucleated cell counts were drawn from the amplification of reference gene primers. This table comes from immunoSEQ multiplex PCR, and its TCRdb copy is limited to in-frame clones, with some not included. That table supplies the V and J calls and clone size; D and trimming were determined from the DNA. This sample has approximately 280,000 clones, with approximately 88% found just once. V was cut by 7 bases and J by 2 bases, with 20 bases left in between. This CDR3 has 16 residues. CDR1 SGHRS and CDR2 YFSETQ come from the germline V gene.

The chain carries TRBV5-1 and TRBJ2-3, with a possible D match to TRBD1 (6 bases). The clonotype was recovered from a human donor with COVID-19, enrolled during active disease. The donor label of this sample is uncertain. Sequencing was done on a sample of peripheral blood. The CDR3 region is CASHDKTGQITDTQYF. The CDR3 nucleotides read TGCGCCAGCCACGATAAGACAGGACAGATCACAGATACGCAGTATTTT.